A single sample gave rise to the 30 T cell receptor beta chains below, sequenced in a study of cytomegalovirus exposure and HLA in healthy donors. Researchers ran the PCR with 60 Vbeta and 13 Jbeta primers. Some clones are missing from TCRdb's copy, which holds only in-frame ones; the method was immunoSEQ multiplex PCR. The repertoire holds approximately 140,000 clones, with about 66% as singletons. The sample was PBMCs. These receptors all come from a male donor in good health and CMV-seronegative.

The CDR3: CASSGNYKQYF. The CDR3 DNA follows: TGTGCCAGCAGCGGCAATTACAAGCAGTACTTC. The chain has TRBV7-9 and TRBJ2-7; D is ambiguous. Trimming shortened V by 5 bases and J by 8 bases, and 10 bases separated the two germline ends. There are 11 residues in the CDR3. CDR1 SEHNR and CDR2 FQNEAQ come from the germline V gene (reference sequence).

This clone showed up many times. The gene calls are TRBV7-6 and TRBJ2-7; 7 nucleotides align to TRBD1. J lost 3 bases, V lost 7 bases, and 3 bases had no gene match. This CDR3 comprises 12 residues. Looked up from germline, CDR1 is SGHVS and CDR2 is FNYEAQ. This chain's CDR3 is CASTGTDYEQYF. As DNA, the CDR3 is TGTGCCAGCACCGGGACAGACTACGAGCAGTACTTC.

The chain couples TRBV6-5 to TRBJ2-5; 7 bases are shared with TRBD2. The J call is doubtful: the DNA matches TRBJ2-7 better. Germline V CDR1 and CDR2: MNHEY, SVGAGI. The CDR3 covers 14 residues. CDR3 sequence reads: CASSQVAGPSEQYF. DNA of the CDR3: TGTGCCAGCAGTCAGGTAGCGGGTCCGTCCGAGCAGTACTTC.

The J gene is TRBJ2-1, the V gene TRBV10-3; 10 bases align to TRBD1. CDR3 length: 16 residues. With V trimmed by 4 bases and J by 5 bases, 8 bases remained unmatched. The V gene's germline CDR1 is ENHRY and CDR2 SYGVKD. The CDR3 protein is CAISGQDRGGNNEQFF. The CDR3 DNA is TGTGCCATCAGTGGGCAGGACAGGGGGGGAAACAATGAGCAGTTCTTC.

This chain uses TRBV5-1 with TRBJ2-1, with TRBD2 matching over 11 bases. The CDR3 consists of 17 residues. Germline V lookup: CDR1 SGHRS, CDR2 YFSETQ. Losses at the gene ends were 4 bases for V and 10 bases for J; bases not matched to a gene: 16. The DNA for the CDR3 is TGCGCCAGCAGCACTCAAACGCTAGCGGGGGGTCCGCACGAGCAGTTCTTC. The encoded protein is CASSTQTLAGGPHEQFF.

V and J are TRBV4-3 and TRBJ2-5, with 9 bases identical to TRBD1. Germline V gene data show CDR1 as LGHNA and CDR2 as YSLEER. The length of the CDR3 is 15 residues. J was trimmed by 1 base and V by 4 bases; bases with no gene match: 4. This CDR3 reads CASSPGQGPQETQYF. The CDR3 DNA follows: TGCGCCAGCAGCCCGGGACAGGGCCCCCAAGAGACCCAGTACTTC.

The chain joins TRBV11-3 to TRBJ1-1, with 8 bases fitting TRBD1. The CDR3 totals 14 residues. V lost 5 bases and J lost 7; bases outside the gene matches: 9. The germline V gene has CDR1 SGHNT and CDR2 YENEEA. CDR3 DNA: TGTGCCAGCAGCAAGGAGACAGGGGCTGGTGAAGCTTTCTTT. Protein product: CASSKETGAGEAFF. Combining the CDR3 with reference TRBV11-3 and TRBJ1-1 gives the whole variable domain EAGVVQSPRYKIIEKKQPVAFWCNPISGHNTLYWYLQNLGQGPELLIRYENEEAVDDSQLPKDRFSAERLKGVDSTLKIQPAELGDSAVYLCASSKETGAGEAFFGQGTRLTVV.

This chain joins TRBV2 and TRBJ1-4; TRBD1 matches at 7 bases. CDR1 is SNHLY, CDR2 FYNNEI, per germline. V trimming: 7 bases; J trimming: 7 bases; junction bases outside the gene matches: 6. There are 13 residues in the CDR3. Written as DNA, the CDR3 is TGTGCCAGCATTAGGACAGGATTTGAAAAACTGTTTTTT. It yields the protein CASIRTGFEKLFF.

J is TRBJ1-1 and V is TRBV23-1, with D unresolved. TRBV23-1 is reported as an ORF; its role is uncertain. The CDR3 is 15 amino acids. V lost 2 bases and J 0 bases, leaving 10 bases between the germline ends. The CDR3 is CASSQPGGLNTEAFF. CDR3 nucleotides: TGCGCCAGCAGTCAACCCGGAGGGCTGAACACTGAAGCTTTCTTT.

This clone has just a few counts. CDR3 amino acids: CASSSNRNTEAFF. As DNA, the CDR3 is TGTGCCAGCAGCTCTAATAGGAACACTGAAGCTTTCTTT. The chain uses TRBV7-2 and TRBJ1-1; D not resolved. The CDR3 consists of 13 residues. Germline assignment: CDR1 SGHTA and CDR2 FQGNSA. V lost 4 bases to trimming and J lost 1 base, with 7 bases between them.

V gene TRBV7-8 combines with J gene TRBJ2-3; a possible D gene is TRBD2 (5 bases). Trimming cost V 5 bases and J 1 base, with 16 bases left between them. CDR1 is SGHVS and CDR2 is FQNEAQ in the germline V gene. CDR3 length: 16 amino acids. CDR3: CASSHYARAGTDTQYF. For the CDR3, the DNA is TGTGCCAGCAGCCACTACGCGAGGGCCGGCACAGATACGCAGTATTTT.

This clone was seen a handful of times. This sequence joins TRBV5-6 and TRBJ1-6, with 9 bases lining up with TRBD1. Germline values: CDR1 SGHDT, CDR2 YYEEEE. Trimming took 4 bases from V and 10 from J; bases not matched to a gene: 18. CDR3 length: 18 amino acids. In DNA form, the CDR3 reads TGTGCCAGCAGCCCACCCCCTCACCGGGACAGGGTTTACTCACCCCTCCACTTT. It codes for CASSPPPHRDRVYSPLHF.

The J gene is TRBJ2-1, the V gene TRBV11-2; 8 bases are a match to TRBD2. In germline, CDR1 is SGHAT, CDR2 FQNNGV. The CDR3 sequence is 16 residues long. Unmatched junction bases numbered 6, after V lost 1 base and J lost 4 bases. The CDR3 region is CASSLARAGVYNEQFF. In DNA, the CDR3 is TGTGCCAGCAGCTTAGCTCGAGCGGGGGTATACAATGAGCAGTTCTTC.

This clone was counted only a few times. The chain combines TRBV9 with TRBJ1-1, with 8 bases lining up with TRBD1. CDR1 and CDR2 from the germline V gene are SGDLS and YYNGEE. The CDR3 is 13 residues long. V dropped 4 bases and J dropped 4; count of bases not matched to a gene: 3. The DNA of the CDR3 is TGTGCCAGCAGCCCACAGGGGGGCACTGAAGCTTTCTTT. As protein: CASSPQGGTEAFF.

This clone came up a few times. Other DNA sequences in the same sample also yield this CDR3. The chain links TRBV19 to TRBJ2-2; possible D gene TRBD1, 6 bases. Trimming cost V 4 bases and J 4 bases, with 10 bases left between them. There are 14 residues in the CDR3. Germline V gene lookup returns CDR1 LNHDA and CDR2 SQIVND (reference sequence). The CDR3 DNA sequence: TGTGCCAGTAGTACAGGGGTGGGCACCGGGGAGCTGTTTTTT. It specifies CASSTGVGTGELFF. Full variable domain (remainder filled in from reference TRBV19 and TRBJ2-2): DGGITQSPKYLFRKEGQNVTLSCEQNLNHDAMYWYRQDPGQGLRLIYYSQIVNDFQKGDIAEGYSVSREKKESFPLTVTSAQKNPTAFYLCASSTGVGTGELFFGEGSRLTVL.

This clone was observed a few times. V gene TRBV7-6 combines with J gene TRBJ1-3, with no clear D. This CDR3 region has 15 residues. V was clipped by 3 bases and J by 0 bases, with 9 bases between them. Germline-derived CDR1 and CDR2 are SGHVS and FNYEAQ. The CDR3 loop is CASSFGLNSGNTIYF. CDR3 sequence (DNA): TGTGCCAGCAGCTTCGGGTTGAACTCTGGAAACACCATATATTTT.

In DNA form, the CDR3 reads TGTGCCAGCAGCCTCGGACAGGCAGGGCCCCAGCATTTT. Protein product: CASSLGQAGPQHF. The genes are TRBV27 and TRBJ1-5; 7 nucleotides align to TRBD1. V lost 6 bases to trimming and J lost 9 bases; unmatched junction nucleotides: 8. CDR3 length: 13 residues. The germline gives CDR1 MNHEY, CDR2 SMNVEV (reference sequence).

This clone has more than one count but fewer than ten. The V and J genes are TRBV2 and TRBJ1-5, with D possibly TRBD1 on 6 matching bases. The CDR3 spans 15 residues. V dropped 6 bases and J dropped 5 bases, with 17 bases sitting between them. CDR1 and CDR2 (germline): SNHLY, FYNNEI. CDR3 region: CASRSSGTSHQPQHF. CDR3 nucleotide sequence: TGTGCCAGCAGGTCGTCCGGGACAAGTCATCAGCCCCAGCATTTT.

V and J are TRBV6-5 and TRBJ2-5; D may be TRBD1 (6 bases). The germline CDR1 and CDR2 sequences are MNHEY and SVGAGI. The CDR3 is made up of 13 amino acids. The ends were cut back, 4 bases at V and 5 bases at J, with 11 bases in the middle. In nucleotides, the CDR3 is TGTGCCAGCAGTTCCACAGGGTTGGAGACCCAGTACTTC. Translation: CASSSTGLETQYF.

This rearrangement joins TRBV25-1 to TRBJ1-1; D may be TRBD1 (6 bases). This CDR3 has 12 residues. The ends were cut back, 4 bases at V and 12 bases at J, with 15 bases in the middle. Germline CDR1 and CDR2: MGHDK and SYGVNS. This CDR3 is CASSADRRPPFF. CDR3 DNA: TGTGCCAGCAGTGCCGACAGGCGGCCCCCTTTCTTT.

The chain combines TRBV6-5 with TRBJ2-1; D may be TRBD2 (6 bases). CDR3 length: 15 residues. Germline values: CDR1 MNHEY, CDR2 SVGAGI. Trimming shortened V by 8 bases and J by 6 bases, and 20 bases separated the two germline ends. The CDR3 region is CASRLGGSTFNEQFF. In nucleotides, the CDR3 is TGTGCCAGCCGTTTGGGGGGTTCAACCTTCAATGAGCAGTTCTTC.

This clone has only a few counts. The gene calls are TRBV7-9 and TRBJ1-1, with 7 bases matching TRBD1. The germline V gene has CDR1 SEHNR and CDR2 FQNEAQ (reference sequence). CDR3 size: 15 residues. The V and J ends lost 5 bases and 1 base, in that order; junction bases with no gene match: 7. The CDR3 nucleotides are TGTGCCAGCAGCGAAGAACGACAGGGGAACACTGAAGCTTTCTTT. Protein: CASSEERQGNTEAFF.

This clone was recorded a few times. The gene calls are TRBV5-1 and TRBJ2-7; TRBD1 matches at 7 bases. Germline CDR1 reads SGHRS; CDR2 reads YFSETQ. J was trimmed by 2 bases and V by 4 bases; bases with no gene match: 9. The CDR3 has 15 residues. CDR3 DNA sequence: TGCGCCAGCAGCATTACGGGACAGTCCCCCTACGAGCAGTACTTC. Translated: CASSITGQSPYEQYF.

V usage is TRBV7-9 and J usage is TRBJ2-2; a possible D gene is TRBD1 (5 bases). This CDR3 is 15 amino acids long. Trimming pared 4 bases from V and 5 bases from J, leaving 14 bases between. Germline assignment: CDR1 SEHNR and CDR2 FQNEAQ (reference sequence). DNA of the CDR3: TGTGCCAGCAGCTCAAGCCAGGCAGGGACCGGGGAGCTGTTTTTT. Translated: CASSSSQAGTGELFF.

The V and J genes are TRBV7-2 and TRBJ1-2; TRBD1 matches 8 bases. This CDR3 has 14 amino acids. Germline-derived CDR1 and CDR2 are SGHTA and FQGNSA. With 1 base clipped from V and 8 bases from J, the junction kept 6 bases outside the gene matches. The CDR3 loop reads CASSLGTGRGGYTF. The CDR3 DNA reads TGTGCCAGCAGCTTAGGGACAGGGCGAGGCGGCTACACCTTC.

The genes are TRBV5-1 and TRBJ2-2, with D possibly matching TRBD2 (6 bases). Germline V gives CDR1 SGHRS, CDR2 YFSETQ. Trimming took off 7 bases at V and 7 bases at J, with 14 bases between the two ends. CDR3 length: 13 residues. Here the CDR3 DNA reads TGCGCCAGCGGCCCCGACGGGGGCGGGGAGCTGTTTTTT. This gives the protein CASGPDGGGELFF.

The rearrangement uses TRBV5-1 and TRBJ1-1; D perhaps matches TRBD1 (6 bases). Germline CDR1 is SGHRS and CDR2 is YFSETQ. Trimming left V 6 bases short and J 1 base short, with 16 bases between. The CDR3 runs to 15 residues. The CDR3 nucleotides read TGCGCCAGCACTTCGACAGGCGGCGGGAACACTGAAGCTTTCTTT. This translates into CASTSTGGGNTEAFF. The full variable domain, its missing parts supplied by reference TRBV5-1 and TRBJ1-1, is KAGVTQTPRYLIKTRGQQVTLSCSPISGHRSVSWYQQTPGQGLQFLFEYFSETQRNKGNFPGRFSGRQFSNSRSEMNVSTLELGDSALYLCASTSTGGGNTEAFFGQGTRLTVV.

The chain combines TRBV11-2 with TRBJ2-5; 8 bases align to TRBD1. The CDR3 covers 15 residues. V was pared by 0 bases and J by 4 bases, with 4 bases of the junction left unmatched. Germline V gene data show CDR1 as SGHAT and CDR2 as FQNNGV. The CDR3 region is CASSLDSGGRETQYF. The CDR3 DNA is TGTGCCAGCAGCTTAGATTCAGGGGGCAGAGAGACCCAGTACTTC.

V gene TRBV27 combines with J gene TRBJ2-7; 8 nucleotides line up with TRBD2. Trimming removed 8 bases from V and 6 bases from J; junction bases left unmatched: 18. The length of the CDR3 is 16 residues. Per the germline V gene, CDR1 is MNHEY and CDR2 is SMNVEV (reference sequence). The CDR3 is CASRPSPGGARGEQYF. The CDR3 bases are TGTGCCAGCCGACCATCCCCCGGGGGGGCCCGGGGCGAGCAGTACTTC.

The genes are TRBV7-9 and TRBJ2-6; a weak D match, TRBD1 (5 bases). The CDR3 is 13 residues long. V lost 5 bases and J lost 5, with 7 bases in between. Germline lookup yields CDR1 SEHNR and CDR2 FQNEAQ (reference sequence). The CDR3 coding sequence is TGTGCCAGCAGCAAGGACAGGGCCAACGTCCTGACTTTC. Protein: CASSKDRANVLTF.